These 20 T cell receptor beta chains share one sample of origin, sequenced in a study of OX40 agonist ivuxolimab in advanced cancers. Libraries were prepared through the immunoSEQ multiplex PCR assay. Imported from immuneACCESS, the table was reduced by TCRdb to in-frame sequences with V and J called. These copies leave out some clones; in studies compared against another copy, an unresolved V gene accounts for under half, and the cause of the remainder is not known. The sample includes roughly 39,000 clones, with 85% to 90% observed a single time. The top ten clonotypes cover 6% of the sample. This specimen consisted of CD4+ or CD8+ T cells sorted from blood, obtained in a trial of the OX40 agonist ivuxolimab. The source is an adult with an advanced solid tumor such as melanoma, head and neck, liver or kidney cancer.

This rearrangement joins TRBV6-5 to TRBJ1-1; D might be TRBD1 (5 bases). This CDR3 has 14 amino acids. Germline loops: CDR1 MNHEY, CDR2 SVGAGI. Trimming took 2 bases from V and 10 from J, leaving 17 bases between them. The CDR3 nucleotides are TGTGCCAGCAGTTACCAGGGCGGGGTTGCAGGAGCTTTCTTT. This sequence encodes CASSYQGGVAGAFF.

The V and J genes are TRBV5-1 and TRBJ2-1; 13 bases align to TRBD2. The CDR3 sequence is 16 residues long. V trimming: 4 bases; J trimming: 5 bases; junction bases outside the gene matches: 6. The V gene's germline CDR1 is SGHRS and CDR2 YFSETQ. The chain's CDR3 is CASSPWTSGGNNEQFF. In DNA form, the CDR3 reads TGCGCCAGCAGCCCGTGGACTAGCGGGGGAAACAATGAGCAGTTCTTC.

The V and J genes are TRBV7-3 and TRBJ2-7; D is ambiguous. Germline V gene lookup returns CDR1 SGHTA and CDR2 FQGTGA. The ends were cut back, 5 bases at V and 3 bases at J, with 5 bases in the middle. The CDR3 sequence is 11 residues long. The CDR3 DNA reads TGTGCCAGCAGCCCTTTCTACGAGCAGTACTTC. This encodes CASSPFYEQYF.

The chain has TRBV28 and TRBJ1-1; the D gene is possibly TRBD1 (5 bases). The length of the CDR3 is 14 residues. V was cut by 10 bases and J by 1 base, with 16 bases left in between. Germline V lookup: CDR1 MDHEN, CDR2 SYDVKM. CDR3: CATREIGANTEAFF. CDR3 nucleotide sequence: TGTGCCACCAGGGAAATTGGGGCGAACACTGAAGCTTTCTTT.

The chain links TRBV5-1 to TRBJ2-5; unclear D gene. CDR1 and CDR2 from the germline V gene are SGHRS and YFSETQ. The CDR3 sequence is 13 residues long. Trimming left V 5 bases short and J 3 bases short, with 11 bases between. The CDR3 spells CASRNTIKETQYF. The CDR3 DNA sequence: TGCGCCAGCAGGAATACCATAAAAGAGACCCAGTACTTC.

This clone came up a few times. The chain employs TRBV5-1 and TRBJ2-6; TRBD1 matches at 12 bases. The CDR3 length is 20 residues. Losses at the gene ends were 0 bases for V and 4 bases for J; bases not matched to a gene: 11. Per germline, CDR1 SGHRS and CDR2 YFSETQ. This CDR3 is CASSLVLLGQGASGANVLTF. The DNA of the CDR3 is TGCGCCAGCAGCTTGGTCCTGTTGGGACAGGGGGCTTCGGGGGCCAACGTCCTGACTTTC. Based on the CDR3 plus reference TRBV5-1 and TRBJ2-6, the full variable domain is KAGVTQTPRYLIKTRGQQVTLSCSPISGHRSVSWYQQTPGQGLQFLFEYFSETQRNKGNFPGRFSGRQFSNSRSEMNVSTLELGDSALYLCASSLVLLGQGASGANVLTFGAGSRLTVL.

The chain employs TRBV11-2 and TRBJ2-3; no firm D call. The CDR3 is 13 amino acids. The germline V gene encodes CDR1 SGHAT and CDR2 FQNNGV. V was clipped by 0 bases and J by 5 bases, with 6 bases between them. The CDR3 region has the DNA TGTGCCAGCAGCTTAGATACGGTAGATACGCAGTATTTT. It codes for CASSLDTVDTQYF.

V is TRBV7-8 and J is TRBJ1-5; TRBD1 agrees at 9 bases. The junction had 12 bases not matched to a gene; V was cut back by 5 bases and J by 7 bases. Germline V gene lookup returns CDR1 SGHVS and CDR2 FQNEAQ. CDR3 length equals 16 residues. CDR3 region: CASSHGQGISVQPQHF. Here the CDR3 DNA reads TGTGCCAGCAGCCATGGACAGGGGATTTCGGTGCAGCCCCAGCATTTT.

The genes are TRBV10-1 and TRBJ2-5; tentatively, D is TRBD1 (6 bases). TRBJ2-7 explains the end of the DNA better; the J call may be wrong. Germline CDR1 and CDR2: WNHNN and SYGVQD (reference sequence). This CDR3 spans 16 amino acids. CDR3 coding DNA: TGCGCCAGCAGGGTTAACGGGACAACAACAACCTACGAGCAGTACTTC. This sequence encodes CASRVNGTTTTYEQYF.

This rearrangement joins TRBV30 to TRBJ1-3; D unclear. V lost 0 bases, J lost 0 bases, and 9 bases lay in between. The CDR3 sequence is 15 residues long. Germline CDR1 reads GTSNPN; CDR2 reads SVGIG (reference sequence). The CDR3 reads CAWSVTVASGNTIYF. The DNA for the CDR3 is TGTGCCTGGAGTGTAACCGTCGCCTCTGGAAACACCATATATTTT.

V and J are TRBV19 and TRBJ2-6, with D possibly being TRBD2 (5 bases). The germline V and J ends were trimmed by 8 bases and 2 bases, with 10 bases remaining between them. Germline V gives CDR1 LNHDA, CDR2 SQIVND (reference sequence). CDR3 length: 14 amino acids. CDR3 sequence (DNA): TGTGCCAGTGGGGAGTTTGCTGGGGCCAACGTCCTGACTTTC. Translated: CASGEFAGANVLTF.

V gene TRBV23-1 combines with J gene TRBJ2-7; maybe TRBD1 (7 bases). TRBV23-1 is given ORF status, its function remaining uncertain. The CDR3 contains 15 residues. Trimming took off 0 bases at V and 3 bases at J, with 12 bases between the two ends. CDR3 in amino acids: CASSQSGRGDYEQYF. The DNA for the CDR3 is TGCGCCAGCAGTCAATCTGGCAGGGGGGACTACGAGCAGTACTTC.

The chain uses TRBV20-1 and TRBJ2-1, with D hard to call. Germline CDR1 reads DFQATT; CDR2 reads SNEGSKA (reference sequence). Trimming removed 5 bases at V and 7 bases at J, with 9 bases between. This CDR3 has 11 residues. CDR3 residues: CSAGRQNEQFF. CDR3 DNA: TGCAGTGCTGGAAGACAAAATGAGCAGTTCTTC.

The CDR3 loop reads CASSKVGQGTDTQYF. The CDR3 DNA sequence: TGCGCCAGCAGCAAGGTCGGACAGGGCACAGATACGCAGTATTTT. The chain combines TRBV5-1 with TRBJ2-3, with 7 positions matching TRBD1. Germline V gene sequence: CDR1 SGHRS, CDR2 YFSETQ. Trimming removed 4 bases from V and 1 base from J; junction bases left unmatched: 6. This CDR3 spans 15 amino acids. The variable domain in full, with the rest retrieved from reference TRBV5-1 and TRBJ2-3, is KAGVTQTPRYLIKTRGQQVTLSCSPISGHRSVSWYQQTPGQGLQFLFEYFSETQRNKGNFPGRFSGRQFSNSRSEMNVSTLELGDSALYLCASSKVGQGTDTQYFGPGTRLTVL.

The rearrangement links TRBV15 to TRBJ2-1; 11 nucleotides match TRBD1. Germline V lookup: CDR1 LNHNV, CDR2 YYDKDF (reference sequence). V lost 5 bases and J lost 7; bases outside the gene matches: 7. This CDR3 is built from 15 residues. In nucleotides, the CDR3 is TGTGCCACCAGCCCCCGGACAGGGGGCCTTAATGAGCAGTTCTTC. Amino acid sequence: CATSPRTGGLNEQFF.

The V call is TRBV5-4, the J call TRBJ2-7, with 12 bases fitting TRBD1. This CDR3 spans 13 amino acids. V shed 4 bases and J 7 bases; nucleotides not matched to a gene: 3. The V gene's germline CDR1 is SGHNT and CDR2 YYREEE (reference sequence). CDR3 nucleotide sequence: TGTGCCAGCAGCCGGGACAGGGGGCGGGAGCAGTACTTC. Translating it yields CASSRDRGREQYF.

The CDR3 DNA reads as TGTGCCAGCACCGTCCAAGAGACCCAGTACTTC. This encodes CASTVQETQYF. The rearrangement uses TRBV27 and TRBJ2-5; D gene unclear. The CDR3 covers 11 residues. CDR1 and CDR2 from the germline V gene are MNHEY and SMNVEV (reference sequence). Between the trimmed V and J ends, which lost 7 bases and 1 base, there was a span of 4 bases.

The chain combines TRBV7-6 with TRBJ2-1; D remains ambiguous. Looked up from germline, CDR1 is SGHVS and CDR2 is FNYEAQ. The V and J ends lost 6 bases and 6 bases respectively, with 12 bases between them. The CDR3 has 13 residues. The CDR3 bases are TGTGCCAGCAGTTCGACTCGTGTCAATGAGCAGTTCTTC. It translates to CASSSTRVNEQFF. Supplemented by reference TRBV7-6 and TRBJ2-1, the full variable domain reads GAGVSQSPRYKVTKRGQDVALRCDPISGHVSLYWYRQALGQGPEFLTYFNYEAQQDKSGLPNDRFSAERPEGSISTLTIQRTEQRDSAMYRCASSSTRVNEQFFGPGTRLTVL.

This chain uses TRBV9 with TRBJ2-7, with 7 bases identical to TRBD2. CDR3 length: 16 amino acids. Trimming cost V 0 bases and J 7 bases; bases outside gene matches: 13. Germline V gene sequence: CDR1 SGDLS, CDR2 YYNGEE. CDR3 region: CASSVGLADQNREQYF. CDR3 coding DNA: TGTGCCAGCAGCGTAGGGCTAGCGGACCAGAATCGGGAGCAGTACTTC.

Remarks on this clone: The junction and the germline gene differ at one end; a read error may be behind it. The chain combines TRBV7-8 with TRBJ2-7; tentatively, D is TRBD2 (6 bases). From germline, CDR1 is SGHVS and CDR2 FQNEAQ. This CDR3 contains 14 residues. In DNA form, the CDR3 reads TGTACCAGCAGCTTATCCCGGGAGTCCCGCGAGCAGTACTTC. This encodes CTSSLSRESREQYF. The entire variable domain, with the rest obtained from reference TRBV7-8 and TRBJ2-7, is as follows: GAGVSQSPRYKVAKRGQDVALRCDPISGHVSLFWYQQALGQGPEFLTYFQNEAQLDKSGLPSDRFFAERPEGSVSTLKIQRTQQEDSAVYLCTSSLSRESREQYFGPGTRLTVT.